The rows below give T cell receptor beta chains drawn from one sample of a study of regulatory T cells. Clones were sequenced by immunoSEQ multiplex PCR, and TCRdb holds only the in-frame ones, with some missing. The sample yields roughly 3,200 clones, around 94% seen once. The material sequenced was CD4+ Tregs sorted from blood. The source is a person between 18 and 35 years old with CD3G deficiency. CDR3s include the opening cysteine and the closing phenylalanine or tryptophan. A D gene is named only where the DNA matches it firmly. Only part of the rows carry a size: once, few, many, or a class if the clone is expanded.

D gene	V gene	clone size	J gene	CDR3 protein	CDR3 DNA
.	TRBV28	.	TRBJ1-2	CASSPAGMKGYGYTF	TGTGCCAGCAGCCCAGCAGGGATGAAAGGCTATGGCTACACCTTC
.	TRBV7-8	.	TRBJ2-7	CASSPGLYSYEQYF	TGTGCCAGCAGCCCGGGCCTTTACTCTTACGAGCAGTACTTC
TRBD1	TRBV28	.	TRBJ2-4	CASSTGARQGAEDIQYF	TGTGCCAGCAGTACCGGCGCAAGACAGGGGGCTGAAGACATTCAGTACTTC
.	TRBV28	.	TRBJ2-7	CASSFYGEQYF	TGTGCCAGCAGTTTTTACGGGGAGCAGTACTTC
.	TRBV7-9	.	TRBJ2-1	CASSFGSHNEQFF	TGTGCCAGCAGCTTCGGGAGCCACAATGAGCAGTTCTTC
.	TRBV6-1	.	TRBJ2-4	CASSQQRLAKNIQYF	TGTGCCAGCAGCCAGCAACGGCTAGCCAAAAACATTCAGTACTTC
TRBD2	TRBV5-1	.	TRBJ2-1	CASSLGPRGRGGNEQFF	TGCGCCAGCAGCTTGGGGCCCCGAGGGCGGGGGGGCAATGAGCAGTTCTTC
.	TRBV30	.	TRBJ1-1	CAWNRDPNTEAFF	TGTGCCTGGAATCGAGATCCGAACACTGAAGCTTTCTTT
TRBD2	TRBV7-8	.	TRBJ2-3	CASSSASWGLAREFTSTDTQYF	TGTGCCAGCAGCTCCGCATCGTGGGGACTAGCGAGAGAGTTTACTAGCACAGATACGCAGTATTTT
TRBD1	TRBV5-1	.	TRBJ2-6	CASSPGQGALGANVLTF	TGCGCCAGCAGCCCGGGACAGGGGGCCCTCGGGGCCAACGTCCTGACTTTC
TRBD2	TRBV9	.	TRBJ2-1	CASSVGAGNYNEQFF	TGTGCCAGCAGCGTTGGAGCGGGGAACTACAATGAGCAGTTCTTC
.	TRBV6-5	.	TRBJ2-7	CASSSLDSHEQYF	TGTGCCAGCAGTTCCCTGGACTCCCACGAGCAGTACTTC
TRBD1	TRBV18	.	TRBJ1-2	CASSPQQGNYGYTF	TGTGCCAGCTCACCCCAACAGGGGAACTATGGCTACACCTTC
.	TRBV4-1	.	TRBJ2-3	CASSQGKSFPTDTQYF	TGCGCCAGCAGCCAAGGGAAGAGCTTCCCCACAGATACGCAGTATTTT
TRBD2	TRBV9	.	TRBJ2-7	CASSPGVAGVEQYF	TGTGCCAGCAGCCCTGGAGTAGCGGGGGTTGAGCAGTACTTC
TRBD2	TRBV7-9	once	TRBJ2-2	CASSLAGTNTGELFF	TGTGCCAGCAGCCTAGCGGGAACGAACACCGGGGAGCTGTTTTTT
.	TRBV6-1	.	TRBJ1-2	CASSDSPNPYGYTF	TGTGCCAGCAGTGATAGCCCTAACCCCTATGGCTACACCTTC
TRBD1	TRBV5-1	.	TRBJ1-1	CASSLAGQMNTEAFF	TGCGCCAGCAGCTTGGCGGGACAGATGAACACTGAAGCTTTCTTT
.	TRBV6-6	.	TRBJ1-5	CASSYPRQPQHF	TGTGCCAGCAGTTACCCACGTCAGCCCCAGCATTTT
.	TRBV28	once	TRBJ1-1	CASSGGQGGNTEAFF	TGTGCCAGCAGTGGGGGACAAGGGGGAAACACTGAAGCTTTCTTT
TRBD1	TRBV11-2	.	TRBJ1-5	CASSDGQGAVGPQHF	TGTGCCAGCAGCGACGGACAGGGGGCGGTAGGGCCCCAGCATTTT
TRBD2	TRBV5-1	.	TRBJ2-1	CASSRSGGALNEQFF	TGCGCCAGCAGCCGAAGCGGGGGGGCCCTCAATGAGCAGTTCTTC
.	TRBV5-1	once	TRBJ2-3	CASSFGRGRGTDTQYF	TGCGCCAGCAGCTTCGGCCGGGGCCGGGGCACAGATACGCAGTATTTT
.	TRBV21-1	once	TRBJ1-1	CASSNCQGGRYTEAFF	TGTGCCAGCAGCAACTGTCAGGGGGGTCGGTACACTGAAGCTTTCTTT
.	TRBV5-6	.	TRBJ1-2	CASSFRAGGYTF	TGTGCCAGCAGCTTCAGGGCGGGCGGCTACACCTTC
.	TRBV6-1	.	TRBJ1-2	CASSWTGTKVGGYTF	TGTGCCAGCAGTTGGACCGGGACAAAAGTGGGTGGCTACACCTTC
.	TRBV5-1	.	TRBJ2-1	CASSLGHGDNEQFF	TGCGCCAGCAGCCTGGGTCACGGCGACAATGAGCAGTTCTTC
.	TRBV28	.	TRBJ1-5	CASSSGGEGNQPQHF	TGTGCCAGCAGTTCCGGGGGGGAAGGGAATCAGCCCCAGCATTTT
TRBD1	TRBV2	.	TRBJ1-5	CASSERTGGFSNQPQHF	TGTGCCAGCAGTGAAAGGACAGGGGGCTTTAGCAATCAGCCCCAGCATTTT
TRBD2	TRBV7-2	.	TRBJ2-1	CASRPIAGAYTNEQFF	TGTGCCAGCAGACCTATAGCGGGGGCCTACACCAATGAGCAGTTCTTC
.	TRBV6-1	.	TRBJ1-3	CASSEWDGRGNTIYF	TGTGCCAGCAGCGAGTGGGATGGGAGAGGAAACACCATATATTTT
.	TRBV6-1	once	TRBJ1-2	CASKQGRSHNYGYTF	TGTGCCAGCAAACAGGGACGGAGCCACAACTATGGCTACACCTTC
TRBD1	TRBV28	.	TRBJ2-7	CASSNDRGRYEQYF	TGTGCCAGCAGTAATGACAGGGGACGGTACGAGCAGTACTTC
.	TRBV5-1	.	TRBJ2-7	CASSLEGSYEQYF	TGCGCCAGCAGCTTGGAAGGATCCTACGAGCAGTACTTC
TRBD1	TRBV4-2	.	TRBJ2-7	CASSPLGDRRLYEQYF	TGTGCCAGCAGCCCCCTCGGGGACAGACGCCTCTACGAGCAGTACTTC
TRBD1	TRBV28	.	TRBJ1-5	CASRRPGTGLGDQPQHF	TGTGCCAGCAGGCGTCCCGGGACAGGGTTGGGAGATCAGCCCCAGCATTTT
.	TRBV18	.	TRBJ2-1	CASSPQMGEQFF	TGTGCCAGCTCACCCCAAATGGGGGAGCAGTTCTTC